This T cell receptor (beta chain) was sequenced in a study of blood T cell repertoires in COVID-19. Overall study context: The United States, Italy and Spain supplied acute and convalescent COVID-19 samples.

Trimming cost V 5 bases and J 0 bases; bases outside gene matches: 9. Germline CDR1 and CDR2: SEHNR and FQNEAQ (reference sequence). The CDR3 is 17 residues long. Participant-given clinical history determined each cohort assignment. Clones were read by immunoSEQ multiplex PCR, and TCRdb kept only the in-frame ones, dropping some. Seen here are around 320,000 clones, around 90% observed once, and the top ten hold 3.5% to 4.5%. The receptor was derived from a woman aged 18 to 35 with acute COVID-19. Material for sequencing was PBMCs or T cells enriched from blood (not recorded which). The V and J genes are TRBV7-9 and TRBJ1-1; 10 nucleotides line up with TRBD1. DNA for the CDR3: TGTGCCAGCAGCCTAGGGGACAGGGGTTTCATGAACACTGAAGCTTTCTTT. This sequence encodes CASSLGDRGFMNTEAFF. Drawing the rest from reference TRBV7-9 and TRBJ1-1, the complete variable domain is DTGVSQNPRHKITKRGQNVTFRCDPISEHNRLYWYRQTLGQGPEFLTYFQNEAQLEKSRLLSDRFSAERPKGSFSTLEIQRTEQGDSAMYLCASSLGDRGFMNTEAFFGQGTRLTVV.